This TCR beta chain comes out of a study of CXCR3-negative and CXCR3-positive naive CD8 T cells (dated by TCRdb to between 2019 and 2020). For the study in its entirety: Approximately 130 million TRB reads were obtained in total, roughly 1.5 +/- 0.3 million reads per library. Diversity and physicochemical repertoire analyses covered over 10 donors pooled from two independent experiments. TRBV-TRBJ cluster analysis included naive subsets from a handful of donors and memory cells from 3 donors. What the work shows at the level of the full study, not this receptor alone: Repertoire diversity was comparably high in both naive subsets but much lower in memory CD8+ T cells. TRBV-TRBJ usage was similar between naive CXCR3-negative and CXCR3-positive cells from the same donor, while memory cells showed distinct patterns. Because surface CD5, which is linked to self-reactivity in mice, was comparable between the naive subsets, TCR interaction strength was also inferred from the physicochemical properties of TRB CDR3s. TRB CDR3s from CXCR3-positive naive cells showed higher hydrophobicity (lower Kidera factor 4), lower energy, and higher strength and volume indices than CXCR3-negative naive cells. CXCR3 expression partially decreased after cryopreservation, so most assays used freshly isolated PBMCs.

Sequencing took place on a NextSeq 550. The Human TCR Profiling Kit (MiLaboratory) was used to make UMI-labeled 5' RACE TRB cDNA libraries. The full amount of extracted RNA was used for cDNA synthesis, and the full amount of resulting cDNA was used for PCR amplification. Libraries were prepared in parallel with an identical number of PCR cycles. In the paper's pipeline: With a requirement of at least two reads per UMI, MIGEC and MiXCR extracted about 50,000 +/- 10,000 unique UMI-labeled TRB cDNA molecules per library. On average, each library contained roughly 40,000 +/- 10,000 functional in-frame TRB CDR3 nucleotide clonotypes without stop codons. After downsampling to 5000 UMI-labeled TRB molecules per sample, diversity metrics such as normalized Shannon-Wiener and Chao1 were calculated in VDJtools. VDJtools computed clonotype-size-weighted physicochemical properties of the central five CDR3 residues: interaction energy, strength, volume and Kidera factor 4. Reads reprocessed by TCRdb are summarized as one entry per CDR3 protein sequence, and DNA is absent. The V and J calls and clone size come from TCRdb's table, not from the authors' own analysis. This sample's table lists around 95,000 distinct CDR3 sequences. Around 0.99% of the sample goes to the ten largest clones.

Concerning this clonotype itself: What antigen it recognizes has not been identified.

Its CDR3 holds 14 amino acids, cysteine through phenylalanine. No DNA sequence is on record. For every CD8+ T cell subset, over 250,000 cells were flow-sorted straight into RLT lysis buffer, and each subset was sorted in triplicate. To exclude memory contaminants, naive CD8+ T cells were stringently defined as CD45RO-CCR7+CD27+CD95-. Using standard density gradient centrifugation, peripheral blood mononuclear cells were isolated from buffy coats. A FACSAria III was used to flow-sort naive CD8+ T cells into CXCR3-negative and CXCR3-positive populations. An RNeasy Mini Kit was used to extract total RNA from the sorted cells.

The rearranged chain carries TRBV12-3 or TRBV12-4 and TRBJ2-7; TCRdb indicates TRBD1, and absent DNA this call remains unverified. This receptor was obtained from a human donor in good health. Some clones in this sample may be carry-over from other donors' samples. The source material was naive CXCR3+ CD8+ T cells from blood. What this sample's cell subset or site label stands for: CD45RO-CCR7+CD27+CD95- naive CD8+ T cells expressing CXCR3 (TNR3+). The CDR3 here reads CASTETTGNYEQYF.